This T cell receptor beta chain is drawn from a study of glioma-infiltrating T cells. Amplification of TCR alpha and beta CDR3 regions from RNA used iRepertoire nested multiplex PCR. TCRdb re-called the multiplex PCR reads through MiXCR, storing one row per CDR3 protein. Here the sample spans roughly 120,000 distinct CDR3 sequences, roughly 24% being singletons. As for this clonotype: A single base separates this from a much larger clone, so it may be a read error.

The CDR3 is 15 amino acids. CDR1 and CDR2 (germline): MDHEN, SYDVKM. V and J are TRBV28 and TRBJ2-7; 9 bases map to TRBD1. The material sequenced was glioma tissue, nonneoplastic brain tissue, or PBMCs (not recorded which). The receptor's source is a human donor with low-grade glioma or glioblastoma, undergoing nonglioma brain surgery, or in good health (not recorded which). In nucleotides, the CDR3 is TGTACCAGCAGTCCCCGGACAGGGGTAACCTACGAGCAGTACTTC. Its protein is CTSSPRTGVTYEQYF.